A selection of T cell receptor beta chains follows, all from one sample in a study of T cell responses to AZD1222 COVID-19 vaccine. Measured with immunoSEQ multiplex PCR; TCRdb has only the in-frame clones, and not every one. The sample holds around 150,000 clones, around 90% seen once. This specimen was peripheral blood, taken 28 days after the second AZD1222 dose. The receptors originated from an adult who received the AZD1222 COVID-19 vaccine. Both conserved end residues are part of each CDR3. The order of the fields is D gene, V gene, J gene, clone size, CDR3 DNA, CDR3 protein. A D gene is named only where the DNA matches it firmly. Clone sizes are given selectively: once, few, many, or a class where the clone is expanded.

TRBD2	TRBV5-1	TRBJ2-4	NA	TGCGCCAGCAGCTCCGGGACTAGAGCCATTCAGTACTTC	CASSSGTRAIQYF
NA	TRBV28	TRBJ2-1	few	TGTGCCAGCAGTTTGCTGGGACAGGGGGGTTCACTAGCGGGACCCAATGAGCAGTTCTTC	CASSLLGQGGSLAGPNEQFF
NA	TRBV30	TRBJ1-3	NA	TGTGCCTGGAGTGGGGCCGGGACTCCGAGACCTGGAAACACCATATATTTT	CAWSGAGTPRPGNTIYF
NA	TRBV27	TRBJ2-1	NA	TGTGCCAGCAGCTTACAAGGCCCTTCCGGCAATGAGCAGTTCTTC	CASSLQGPSGNEQFF
TRBD1	TRBV19	TRBJ2-7	NA	TGTGCCAGTAGATCGACAGGGGGCCTCAACGAGCAGTACTTC	CASRSTGGLNEQYF
TRBD1	TRBV5-4	TRBJ2-7	NA	TGTGCCAGCAGCTTGGGGACAGGGGAGCCGAACTTC	CASSLGTGEPNF
NA	TRBV7-2	TRBJ1-2	few	TGTGCCAGCAGCTCGGGTGGGAATCGTGGCTACACCTTC	CASSSGGNRGYTF
NA	TRBV30	TRBJ2-1	NA	TGTGCCTGTTATCCTAACGCAGTAAACAATGAGCAGTTCTTC	CACYPNAVNNEQFF
NA	TRBV25-1	TRBJ2-3	NA	TGTGCCAGCAGTCTTGATTCAGGTGGGAGCACAGATACGCAGTATTTT	CASSLDSGGSTDTQYF
TRBD1	TRBV28	TRBJ1-5	NA	TGTGCCAGCAGGTTACAGGGGGGGCGTGAGCCCCAGCATTTT	CASRLQGGREPQHF
NA	TRBV15	TRBJ2-7	NA	TGTGCCACCAGCAGCTGGGGGACATTGTCCTACGAGCAGTACTTC	CATSSWGTLSYEQYF
TRBD1	TRBV27	TRBJ2-7	NA	TGTGCCAGCAGTTTTTCTGCGGACAGGGTGGGCGAGCAGTACTTC	CASSFSADRVGEQYF
TRBD1	TRBV4-3	TRBJ1-2	NA	TGCGCCAGCGCAGAGCTCCGGACAGGGGTGGAGGTTGGCTACACCTTC	CASAELRTGVEVGYTF
NA	TRBV3-1/TRBV3-2	TRBJ2-5	NA	TGTGCCAGCAGCCCAAGGGTGGAGACCCAGTACTTC	CASSPRVETQYF
NA	TRBV18	TRBJ1-2	NA	TGTGCCAGCTCACCAGCGAGGGGATCGAACTATGGCTACACCTTC	CASSPARGSNYGYTF
TRBD1	TRBV28	TRBJ1-5	NA	TGTGCCAGCAGTTTATACCCTACAGGGGATGGGAATAGCAATCAGCCCCAGCATTTT	CASSLYPTGDGNSNQPQHF
NA	TRBV28	TRBJ1-6	NA	TGTGCCAGCAGTTTAAGGAGTTCACCCCTCCACTTT	CASSLRSSPLHF